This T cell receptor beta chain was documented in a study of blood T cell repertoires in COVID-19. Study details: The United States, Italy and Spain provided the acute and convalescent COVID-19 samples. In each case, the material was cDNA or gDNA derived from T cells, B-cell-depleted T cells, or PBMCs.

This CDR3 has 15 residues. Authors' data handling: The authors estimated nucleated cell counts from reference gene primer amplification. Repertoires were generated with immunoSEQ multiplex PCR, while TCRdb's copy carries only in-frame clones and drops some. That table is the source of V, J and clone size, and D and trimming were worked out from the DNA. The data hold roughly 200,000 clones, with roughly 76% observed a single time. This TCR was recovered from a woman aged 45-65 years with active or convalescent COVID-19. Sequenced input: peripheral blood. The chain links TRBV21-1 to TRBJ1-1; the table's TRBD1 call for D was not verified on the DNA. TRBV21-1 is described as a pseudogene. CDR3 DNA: TGTGCCAGCAGCAAAAGGCGGACAGGGCACACTGAAGCTTTCTTT. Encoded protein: CASSKRRTGHTEAFF.